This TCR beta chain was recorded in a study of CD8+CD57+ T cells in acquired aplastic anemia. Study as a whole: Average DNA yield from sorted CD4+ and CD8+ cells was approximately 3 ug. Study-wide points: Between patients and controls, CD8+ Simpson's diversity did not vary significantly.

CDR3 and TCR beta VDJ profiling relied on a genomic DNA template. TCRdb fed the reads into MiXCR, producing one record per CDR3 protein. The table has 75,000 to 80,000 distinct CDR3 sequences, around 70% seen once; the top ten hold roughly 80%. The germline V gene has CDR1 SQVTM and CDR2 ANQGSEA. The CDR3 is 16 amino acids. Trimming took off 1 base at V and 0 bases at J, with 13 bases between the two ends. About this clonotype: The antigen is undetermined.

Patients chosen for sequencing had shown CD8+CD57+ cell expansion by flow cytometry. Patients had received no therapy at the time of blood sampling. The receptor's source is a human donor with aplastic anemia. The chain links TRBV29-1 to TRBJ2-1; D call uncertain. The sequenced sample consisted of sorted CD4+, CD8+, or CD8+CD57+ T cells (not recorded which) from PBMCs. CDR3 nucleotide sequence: TGCAGCGTTGAAGGCCGGTACCCGAGCTCCTACAATGAGCAGTTCTTC. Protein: CSVEGRYPSSYNEQFF.